The entry that follows covers one T cell receptor (beta chain) sequence. Trimming removed 2 bases from V and 7 bases from J, with 15 bases in between. Germline values: CDR1 MNHEY, CDR2 SMNVEV (reference sequence). This CDR3 region has 15 residues. The sample comes from a study of blood T cell repertoires in COVID-19. In the authors' workflow: Counts of nucleated cells, estimated from reference gene primer amplification, were obtained. Assay used: immunoSEQ multiplex PCR; TCRdb lists only in-frame clones, some missing. The V and J calls and the clone size are those of that table, but D and trimming were determined from the DNA. Of 250,000 to 350,000 clones listed, around 90% were seen once; the top ten hold about 2%.

The rearrangement uses TRBV27 and TRBJ2-1, with D possibly TRBD1 on 5 matching bases. Sequencing used peripheral blood. The clonotype comes from a woman aged 45-59 years who had recovered from COVID-19. The CDR3 here is CASSLELGRVNEQFF. Written as DNA, the CDR3 is TGTGCCAGCAGTTTAGAACTGGGGCGAGTAAATGAGCAGTTCTTC.